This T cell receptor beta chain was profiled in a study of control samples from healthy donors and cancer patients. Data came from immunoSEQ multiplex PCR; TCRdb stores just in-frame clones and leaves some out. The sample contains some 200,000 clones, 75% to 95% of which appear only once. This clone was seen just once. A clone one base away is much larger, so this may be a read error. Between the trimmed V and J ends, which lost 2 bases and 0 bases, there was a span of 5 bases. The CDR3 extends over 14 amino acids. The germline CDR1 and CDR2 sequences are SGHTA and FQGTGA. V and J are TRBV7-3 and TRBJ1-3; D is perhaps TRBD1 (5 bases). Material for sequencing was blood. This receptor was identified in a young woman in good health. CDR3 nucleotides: TGTGCCAGCAGCTTAGGGGGCTCTGGAAACACCATATATTTT. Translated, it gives CASSLGGSGNTIYF.